This T cell receptor beta chain was retrieved from a study of early T cells in non-severe SARS-CoV-2 infection. Looking at the study overall: Sequenced material consisted of bulk RNA (from unsorted whole blood), and chains were unpaired.

Individual cDNA molecules were tagged with unique molecular identifiers. TCRdb analysed the 5' RACE reads with MiXCR anew, one entry per CDR3 protein. Among approximately 63,000 distinct CDR3 sequences listed, over 4.5% were seen once. Study-wide results and caveats: Private and CD4 specificities were missed by VDJdb matching, which favored anti-spike CD8 responses.

V lost 3 bases and J lost 1, with 19 bases in between. Looked up from germline, CDR1 is DFQATT and CDR2 is SNEGSKA (reference sequence). CDR3 length: 17 amino acids. This clonotype was picked up many times. The antigen remains undetermined. The source material was whole blood, sampled at baseline. This clonotype was sampled from an adult who was a healthcare worker with PCR-confirmed SARS-CoV-2 infection or an uninfected control (not recorded which). This rearrangement joins TRBV20-1 to TRBJ2-4; maybe TRBD2 (6 bases). This CDR3 is CSASGSATPGAKNIQYF. CDR3 coding DNA: TGCAGTGCTAGCGGGAGCGCTACTCCGGGGGCCAAAAACATTCAGTACTTC.